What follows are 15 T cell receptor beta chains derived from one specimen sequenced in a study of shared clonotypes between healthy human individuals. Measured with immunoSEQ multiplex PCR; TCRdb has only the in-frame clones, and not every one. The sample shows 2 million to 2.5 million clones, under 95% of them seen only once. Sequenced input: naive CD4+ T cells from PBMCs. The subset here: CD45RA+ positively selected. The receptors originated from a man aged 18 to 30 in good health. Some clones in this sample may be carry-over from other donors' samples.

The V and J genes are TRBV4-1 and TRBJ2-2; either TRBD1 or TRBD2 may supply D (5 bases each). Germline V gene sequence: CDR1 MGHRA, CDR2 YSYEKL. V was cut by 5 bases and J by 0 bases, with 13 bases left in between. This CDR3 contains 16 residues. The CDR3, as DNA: TGCGCCAGCAGCGCCGAGGGGTACTCGAACACCGGGGAGCTGTTTTTT. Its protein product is CASSAEGYSNTGELFF.

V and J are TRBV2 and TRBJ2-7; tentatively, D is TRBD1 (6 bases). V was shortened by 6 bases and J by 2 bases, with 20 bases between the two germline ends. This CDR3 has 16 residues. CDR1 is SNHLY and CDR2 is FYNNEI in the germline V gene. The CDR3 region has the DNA TGTGCCAGCAGGCTGAGCGACAGGTTTGCGACCTACGAGCAGTACTTC. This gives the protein CASRLSDRFATYEQYF. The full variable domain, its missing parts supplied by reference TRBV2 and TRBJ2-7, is EPEVTQTPSHQVTQMGQEVILRCVPISNHLYFYWYRQILGQKVEFLVSFYNNEISEKSEIFDDQFSVERPDGSNFTLKIRSTKLEDSAMYFCASRLSDRFATYEQYFGPGTRLTVT.

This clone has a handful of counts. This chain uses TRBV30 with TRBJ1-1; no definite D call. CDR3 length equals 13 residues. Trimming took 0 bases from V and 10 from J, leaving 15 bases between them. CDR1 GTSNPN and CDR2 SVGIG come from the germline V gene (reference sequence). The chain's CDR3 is CAWSVLAPSPAFF. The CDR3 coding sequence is TGTGCCTGGAGTGTACTGGCTCCCAGCCCAGCTTTCTTT.

In DNA form, the CDR3 reads TGTGCCAGCAGTGATACGTTCGGGAATGAGCAGTTCTTC. It encodes CASSDTFGNEQFF. This chain joins TRBV6-4 and TRBJ2-1; no clear D gene. The CDR3 is 13 amino acids. Germline V gives CDR1 MRHNA, CDR2 SNTAGT. The germline V and J ends were trimmed by 3 bases and 7 bases, with 10 bases remaining between them.

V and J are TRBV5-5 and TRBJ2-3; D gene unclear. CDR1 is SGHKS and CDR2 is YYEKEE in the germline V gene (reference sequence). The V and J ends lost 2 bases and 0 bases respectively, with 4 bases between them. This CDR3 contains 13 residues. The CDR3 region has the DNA TGTGCCAGCAGCTTTCAAAGCACAGATACGCAGTATTTT. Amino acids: CASSFQSTDTQYF. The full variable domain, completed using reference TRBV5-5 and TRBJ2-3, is DAGVTQSPTHLIKTRGQQVTLRCSPISGHKSVSWYQQVLGQGPQFIFQYYEKEERGRGNFPDRFSARQFPNYSSELNVNALLLGDSALYLCASSFQSTDTQYFGPGTRLTVL.

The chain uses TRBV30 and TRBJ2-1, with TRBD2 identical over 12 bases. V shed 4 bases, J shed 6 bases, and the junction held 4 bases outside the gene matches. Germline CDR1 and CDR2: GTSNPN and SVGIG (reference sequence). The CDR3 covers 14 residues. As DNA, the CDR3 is TGTGCCTGGACCGGACTAGCGGGACTCAATGAGCAGTTCTTC. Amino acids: CAWTGLAGLNEQFF.

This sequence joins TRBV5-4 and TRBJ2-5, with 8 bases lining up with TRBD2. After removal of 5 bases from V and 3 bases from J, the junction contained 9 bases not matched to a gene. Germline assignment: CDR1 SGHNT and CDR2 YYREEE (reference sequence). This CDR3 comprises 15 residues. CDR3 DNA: TGTGCCAGCAGTTCGGAACGGGGGGGAGAAGAGACCCAGTACTTC. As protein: CASSSERGGEETQYF.

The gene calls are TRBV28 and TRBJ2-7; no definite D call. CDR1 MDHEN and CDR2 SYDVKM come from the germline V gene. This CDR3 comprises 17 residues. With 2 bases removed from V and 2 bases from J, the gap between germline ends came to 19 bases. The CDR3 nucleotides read TGTGCCAGCAGTTTACCCCTCAGGTTCTCTCAAACCTACGAGCAGTACTTC. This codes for CASSLPLRFSQTYEQYF.

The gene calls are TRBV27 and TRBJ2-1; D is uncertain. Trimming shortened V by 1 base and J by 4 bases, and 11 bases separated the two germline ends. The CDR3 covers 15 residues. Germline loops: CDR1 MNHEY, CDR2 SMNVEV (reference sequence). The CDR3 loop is CASSLYRPPYNEQFF. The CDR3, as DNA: TGTGCCAGCAGTTTATATAGGCCTCCATACAATGAGCAGTTCTTC.

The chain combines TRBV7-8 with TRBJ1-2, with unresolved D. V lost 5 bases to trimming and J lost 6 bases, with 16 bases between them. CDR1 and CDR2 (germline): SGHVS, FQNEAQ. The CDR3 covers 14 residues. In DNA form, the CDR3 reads TGTGCCAGCAGCCTAGGCCTGGGGTCGGATGGCTACACCTTC. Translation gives CASSLGLGSDGYTF.

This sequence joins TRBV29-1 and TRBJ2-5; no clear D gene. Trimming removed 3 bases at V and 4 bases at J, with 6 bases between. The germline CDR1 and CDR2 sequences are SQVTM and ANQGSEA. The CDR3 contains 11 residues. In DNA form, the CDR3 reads TGCAGCGTTGATTTGTCAGAGACCCAGTACTTC. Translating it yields CSVDLSETQYF.

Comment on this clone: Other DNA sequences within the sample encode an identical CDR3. CDR3 sequence reads: CASSLVSGTDTQYF. In nucleotides, the CDR3 is TGTGCCAGCAGCTTAGTTAGCGGCACAGATACGCAGTATTTT. V usage is TRBV7-2 and J usage is TRBJ2-3, with D perhaps TRBD2 (5 bases). CDR3 length: 14 amino acids. Germline V gives CDR1 SGHTA, CDR2 FQGNSA. The germline V and J ends were trimmed by 1 base and 1 base, with 6 bases remaining between them.

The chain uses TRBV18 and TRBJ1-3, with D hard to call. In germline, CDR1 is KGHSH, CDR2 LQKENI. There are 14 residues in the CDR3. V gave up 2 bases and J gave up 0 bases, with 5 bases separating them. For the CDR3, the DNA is TGTGCCAGCTCACCAAAGGGCTCTGGAAACACCATATATTTT. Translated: CASSPKGSGNTIYF.

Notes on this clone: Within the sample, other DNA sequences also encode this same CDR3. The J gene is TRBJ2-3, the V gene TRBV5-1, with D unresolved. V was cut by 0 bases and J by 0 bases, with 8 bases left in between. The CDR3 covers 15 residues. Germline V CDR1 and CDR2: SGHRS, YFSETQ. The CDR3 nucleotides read TGCGCCAGCAGCTTGGTTCCATCTAGCACAGATACGCAGTATTTT. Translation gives CASSLVPSSTDTQYF.

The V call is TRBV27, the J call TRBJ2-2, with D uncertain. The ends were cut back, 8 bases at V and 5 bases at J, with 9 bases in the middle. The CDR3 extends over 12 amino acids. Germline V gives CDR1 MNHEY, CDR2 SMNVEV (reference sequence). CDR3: CASRMRTGELFF. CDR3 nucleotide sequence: TGTGCCAGCCGGATGAGGACCGGGGAGCTGTTTTTT.